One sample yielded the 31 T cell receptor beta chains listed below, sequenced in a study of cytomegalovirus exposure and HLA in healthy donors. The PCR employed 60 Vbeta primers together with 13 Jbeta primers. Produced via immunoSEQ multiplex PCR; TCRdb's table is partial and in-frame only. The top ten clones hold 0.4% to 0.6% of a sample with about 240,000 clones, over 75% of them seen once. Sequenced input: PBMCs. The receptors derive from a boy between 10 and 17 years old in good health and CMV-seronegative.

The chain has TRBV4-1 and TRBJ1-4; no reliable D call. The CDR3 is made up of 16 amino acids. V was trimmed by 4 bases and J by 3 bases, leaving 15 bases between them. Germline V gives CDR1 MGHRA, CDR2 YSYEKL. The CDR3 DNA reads TGCGCCAGCAGCCTTGGCTCGGACTTGGCTAATGAAAAACTGTTTTTT. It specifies CASSLGSDLANEKLFF.

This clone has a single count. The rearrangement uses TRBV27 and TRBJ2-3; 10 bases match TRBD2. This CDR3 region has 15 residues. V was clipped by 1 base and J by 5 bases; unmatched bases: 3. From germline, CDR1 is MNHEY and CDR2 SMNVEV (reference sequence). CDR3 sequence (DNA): TGTGCCAGCAGTTTATGGCTAGCGGGAGTAGATACGCAGTATTTT. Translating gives CASSLWLAGVDTQYF.

The CDR3 loop reads CASKSGLAGGATQETQYF. The DNA for the CDR3 is TGCGCCAGCAAATCGGGACTAGCGGGGGGCGCCACCCAAGAGACCCAGTACTTC. The V and J genes are TRBV10-2 and TRBJ2-5; 15 nucleotides match TRBD2. The CDR3 loop spans 18 amino acids. CDR1 and CDR2 (germline): WSHSY, SAAADI. The J segment lost 1 base and the V segment lost 7 bases, leaving 10 bases of the junction unmatched.

The CDR3, as DNA: TGTGCCAGCAGTGTTGAGGGGGGGAGCACCGGGGAGCTGTTTTTT. This sequence encodes CASSVEGGSTGELFF. The chain carries TRBV6-4 and TRBJ2-2; maybe TRBD2 (7 bases). V lost 4 bases to trimming and J lost 4 bases, with 13 bases between them. The CDR3 covers 15 residues. In germline, CDR1 is MRHNA, CDR2 SNTAGT.

CDR3 sequence reads: CAIGPGVDTEAFF. CDR3 DNA sequence: TGTGCCATCGGCCCAGGGGTGGACACTGAAGCTTTCTTT. The chain couples TRBV10-3 to TRBJ1-1, with D maybe TRBD1 (6 bases). The CDR3 totals 13 residues. Trimming took off 8 bases at V and 3 bases at J, with 13 bases between the two ends. Germline V gene data show CDR1 as ENHRY and CDR2 as SYGVKD.

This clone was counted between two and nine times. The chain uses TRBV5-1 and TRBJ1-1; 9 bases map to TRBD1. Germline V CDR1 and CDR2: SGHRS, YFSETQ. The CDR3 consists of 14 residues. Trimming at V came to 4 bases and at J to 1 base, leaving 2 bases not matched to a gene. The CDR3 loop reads CASSVQGANTEAFF. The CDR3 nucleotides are TGCGCCAGCAGCGTACAGGGGGCGAACACTGAAGCTTTCTTT.

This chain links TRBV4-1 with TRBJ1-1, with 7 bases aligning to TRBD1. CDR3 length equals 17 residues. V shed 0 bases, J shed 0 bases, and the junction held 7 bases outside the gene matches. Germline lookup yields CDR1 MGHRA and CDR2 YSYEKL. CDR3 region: CASSQDGGGLMNTEAFF. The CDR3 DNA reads TGCGCCAGCAGCCAAGATGGAGGGGGCCTAATGAACACTGAAGCTTTCTTT.

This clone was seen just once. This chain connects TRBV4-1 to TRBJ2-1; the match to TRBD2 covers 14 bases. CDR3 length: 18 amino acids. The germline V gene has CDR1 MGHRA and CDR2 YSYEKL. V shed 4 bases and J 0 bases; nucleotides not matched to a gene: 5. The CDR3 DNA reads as TGCGCCAGCAGCCCAGGACTAGCGGGAGGCCTCTCCTACAATGAGCAGTTCTTC. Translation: CASSPGLAGGLSYNEQFF.

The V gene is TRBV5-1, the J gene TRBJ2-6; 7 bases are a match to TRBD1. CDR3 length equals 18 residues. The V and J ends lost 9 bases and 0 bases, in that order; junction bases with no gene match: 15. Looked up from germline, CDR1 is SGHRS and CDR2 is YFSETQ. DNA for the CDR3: TGCGCCACCTCAAGGACAGGCCCTCTGAGCTCTGGGGCCAACGTCCTGACTTTC. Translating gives CATSRTGPLSSGANVLTF.

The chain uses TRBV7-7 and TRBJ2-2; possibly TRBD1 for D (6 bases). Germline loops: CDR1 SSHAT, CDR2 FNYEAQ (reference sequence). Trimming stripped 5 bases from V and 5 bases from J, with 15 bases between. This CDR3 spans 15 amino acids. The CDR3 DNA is TGTGCCAGCAGCCACTCGGGACACCTGACCGGGGAGCTGTTTTTT. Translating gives CASSHSGHLTGELFF. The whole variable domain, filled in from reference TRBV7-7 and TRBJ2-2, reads GAGVSQSPRYKVTKRGQDVTLRCDPISSHATLYWYQQALGQGPEFLTYFNYEAQPDKSGLPSDRFSAERPEGSISTLTIQRTEQRDSAMYRCASSHSGHLTGELFFGEGSRLTVL.

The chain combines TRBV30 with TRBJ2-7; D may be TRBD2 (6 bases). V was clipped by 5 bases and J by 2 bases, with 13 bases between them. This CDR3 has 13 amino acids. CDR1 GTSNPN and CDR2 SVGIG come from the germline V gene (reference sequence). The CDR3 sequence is CAWEVGGAYEQYF. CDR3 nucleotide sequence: TGTGCCTGGGAGGTAGGCGGGGCCTACGAGCAGTACTTC.

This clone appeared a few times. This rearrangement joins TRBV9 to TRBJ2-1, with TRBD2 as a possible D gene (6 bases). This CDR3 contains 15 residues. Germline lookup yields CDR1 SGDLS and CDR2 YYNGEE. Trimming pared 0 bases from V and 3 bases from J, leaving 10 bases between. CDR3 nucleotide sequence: TGTGCCAGCAGCGTAGCGGGGGTCTACTACAATGAGCAGTTCTTC. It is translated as CASSVAGVYYNEQFF.

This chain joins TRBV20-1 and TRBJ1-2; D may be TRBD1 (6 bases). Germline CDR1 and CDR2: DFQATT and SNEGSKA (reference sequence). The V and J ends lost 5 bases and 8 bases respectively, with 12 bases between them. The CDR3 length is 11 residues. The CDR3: CSASGTRGYTF. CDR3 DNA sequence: TGCAGTGCTTCCGGGACAAGAGGCTACACCTTC.

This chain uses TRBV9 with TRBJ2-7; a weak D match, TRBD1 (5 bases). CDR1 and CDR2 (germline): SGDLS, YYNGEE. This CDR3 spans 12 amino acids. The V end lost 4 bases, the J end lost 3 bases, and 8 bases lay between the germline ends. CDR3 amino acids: CASSSGHYEQYF. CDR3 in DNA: TGTGCCAGCAGCTCCGGACACTACGAGCAGTACTTC.

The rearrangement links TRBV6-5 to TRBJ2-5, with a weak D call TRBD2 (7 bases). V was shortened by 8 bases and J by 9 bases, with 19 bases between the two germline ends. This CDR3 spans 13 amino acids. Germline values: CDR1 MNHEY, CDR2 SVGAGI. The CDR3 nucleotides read TGTGCCAGCGGGGGGGGGCAGGGATGGTCCCAGTACTTC. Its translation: CASGGGQGWSQYF.

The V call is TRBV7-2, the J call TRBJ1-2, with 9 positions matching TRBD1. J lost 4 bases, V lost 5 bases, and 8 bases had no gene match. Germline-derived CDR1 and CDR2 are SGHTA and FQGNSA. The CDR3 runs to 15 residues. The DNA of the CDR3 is TGTGCCAGCAGCCTTTCCCCGGGACAGGGCTATGGCTACACCTTC. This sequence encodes CASSLSPGQGYGYTF. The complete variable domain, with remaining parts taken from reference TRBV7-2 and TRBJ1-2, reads GAGVSQSPSNKVTEKGKDVELRCDPISGHTALYWYRQSLGQGLEFLIYFQGNSAPDKSGLPSDRFSAERTGGSVSTLTIQRTQQEDSAVYLCASSLSPGQGYGYTFGSGTRLTVV.

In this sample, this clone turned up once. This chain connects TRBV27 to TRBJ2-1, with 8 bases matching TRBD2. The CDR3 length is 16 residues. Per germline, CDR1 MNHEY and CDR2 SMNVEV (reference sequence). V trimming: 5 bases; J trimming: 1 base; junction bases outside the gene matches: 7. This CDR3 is CASSDSGAVSYNEQFF. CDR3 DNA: TGTGCCAGCAGTGATAGCGGGGCTGTATCCTACAATGAGCAGTTCTTC.

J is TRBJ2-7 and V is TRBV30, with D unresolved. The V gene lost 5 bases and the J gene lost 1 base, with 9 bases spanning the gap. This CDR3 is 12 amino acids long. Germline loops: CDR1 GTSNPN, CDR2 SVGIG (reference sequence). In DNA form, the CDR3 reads TGTGCCTGGGGGCTAATGTCCTACGAGCAGTACTTC. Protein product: CAWGLMSYEQYF.

CDR3 nucleotides: TGTGCCAGCGGGGAACGGGACAGTCACCAAGAGACCCAGTACTTC. Its protein product is CASGERDSHQETQYF. The V gene is TRBV6-6, the J gene TRBJ2-5; 7 bases fit TRBD1. With 8 bases clipped from V and 0 bases from J, the junction kept 9 bases outside the gene matches. Germline CDR1 is MNHNY and CDR2 is SVGAGI (reference sequence). CDR3 length: 15 residues.

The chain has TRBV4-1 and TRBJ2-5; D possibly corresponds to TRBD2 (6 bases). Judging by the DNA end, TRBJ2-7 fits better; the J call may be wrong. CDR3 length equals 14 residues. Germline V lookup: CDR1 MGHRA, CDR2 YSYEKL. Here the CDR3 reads CASSRSGTSYEQYF. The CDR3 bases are TGCGCCAGCAGCCGCTCCGGGACTTCCTACGAGCAGTACTTC.

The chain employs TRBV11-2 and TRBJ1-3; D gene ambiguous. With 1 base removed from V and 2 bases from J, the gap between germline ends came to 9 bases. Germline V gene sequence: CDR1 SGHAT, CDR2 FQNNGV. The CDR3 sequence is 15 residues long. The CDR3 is CASSLVRVTGNTIYF. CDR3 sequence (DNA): TGTGCCAGCAGCTTAGTCCGGGTGACTGGAAACACCATATATTTT.

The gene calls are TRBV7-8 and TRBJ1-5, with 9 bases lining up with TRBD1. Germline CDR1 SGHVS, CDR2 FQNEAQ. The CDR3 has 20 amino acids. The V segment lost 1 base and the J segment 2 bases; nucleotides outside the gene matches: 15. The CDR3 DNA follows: TGTGCCAGCAGCTTAGGATTCAACAGGGGGCTGCTTCTAGGCAATCAGCCCCAGCATTTT. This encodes CASSLGFNRGLLLGNQPQHF. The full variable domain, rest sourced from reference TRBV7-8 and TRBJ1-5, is GAGVSQSPRYKVAKRGQDVALRCDPISGHVSLFWYQQALGQGPEFLTYFQNEAQLDKSGLPSDRFFAERPEGSVSTLKIQRTQQEDSAVYLCASSLGFNRGLLLGNQPQHFGDGTRLSIL.

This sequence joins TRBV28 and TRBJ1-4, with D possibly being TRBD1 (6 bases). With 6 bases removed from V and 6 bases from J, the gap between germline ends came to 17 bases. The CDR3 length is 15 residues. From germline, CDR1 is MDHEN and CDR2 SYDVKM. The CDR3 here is CASRKNRAVDEKLFF. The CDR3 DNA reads TGTGCCAGCAGGAAAAACAGGGCGGTTGATGAAAAACTGTTTTTT.

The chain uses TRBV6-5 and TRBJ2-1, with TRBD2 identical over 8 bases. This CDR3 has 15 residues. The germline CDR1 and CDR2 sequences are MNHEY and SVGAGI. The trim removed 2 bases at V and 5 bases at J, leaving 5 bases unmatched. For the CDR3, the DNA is TGTGCCAGCAGTTACGTCACTAGCGGAAACAATGAGCAGTTCTTC. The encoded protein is CASSYVTSGNNEQFF.

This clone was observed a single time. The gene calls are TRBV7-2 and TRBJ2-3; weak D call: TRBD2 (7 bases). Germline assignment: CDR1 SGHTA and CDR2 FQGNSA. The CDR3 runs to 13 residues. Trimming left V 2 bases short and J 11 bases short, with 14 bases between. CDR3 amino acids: CASSLTRGGKQYF. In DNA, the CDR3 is TGTGCCAGCAGCTTAACTCGCGGGGGCAAGCAGTATTTT.

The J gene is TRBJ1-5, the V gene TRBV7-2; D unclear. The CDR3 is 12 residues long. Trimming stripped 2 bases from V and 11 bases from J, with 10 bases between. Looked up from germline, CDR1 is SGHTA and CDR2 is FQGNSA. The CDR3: CASSLRRGAQHF. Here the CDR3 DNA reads TGTGCCAGCAGCTTAAGGCGGGGAGCCCAGCATTTT. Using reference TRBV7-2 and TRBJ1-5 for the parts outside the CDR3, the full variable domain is GAGVSQSPSNKVTEKGKDVELRCDPISGHTALYWYRQSLGQGLEFLIYFQGNSAPDKSGLPSDRFSAERTGGSVSTLTIQRTQQEDSAVYLCASSLRRGAQHFGDGTRLSIL.

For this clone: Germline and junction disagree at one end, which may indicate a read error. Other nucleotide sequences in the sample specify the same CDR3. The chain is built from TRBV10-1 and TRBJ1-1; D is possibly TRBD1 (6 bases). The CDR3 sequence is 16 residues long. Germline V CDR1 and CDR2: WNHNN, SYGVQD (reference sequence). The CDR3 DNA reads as TGCGCCAGCAGTGAGCCTCCTACAGGGATGAACACTGAGGCTTTCTTT. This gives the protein CASSEPPTGMNTEAFF.

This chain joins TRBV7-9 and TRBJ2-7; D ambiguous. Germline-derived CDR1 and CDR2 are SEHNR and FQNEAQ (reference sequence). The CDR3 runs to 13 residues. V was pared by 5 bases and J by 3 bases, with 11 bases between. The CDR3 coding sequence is TGTGCCAGCAGCCCCAGACTGAACTACGAGCAGTACTTC. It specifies CASSPRLNYEQYF. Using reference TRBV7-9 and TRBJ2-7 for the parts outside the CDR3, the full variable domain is DTGVSQNPRHKITKRGQNVTFRCDPISEHNRLYWYRQTLGQGPEFLTYFQNEAQLEKSRLLSDRFSAERPKGSFSTLEIQRTEQGDSAMYLCASSPRLNYEQYFGPGTRLTVT.

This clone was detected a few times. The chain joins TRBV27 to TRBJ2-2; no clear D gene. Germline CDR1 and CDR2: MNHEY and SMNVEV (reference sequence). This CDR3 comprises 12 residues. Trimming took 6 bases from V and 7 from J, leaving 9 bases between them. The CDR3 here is CASSFYYGELFF. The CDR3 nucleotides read TGTGCCAGCAGCTTTTACTACGGGGAGCTGTTTTTT.

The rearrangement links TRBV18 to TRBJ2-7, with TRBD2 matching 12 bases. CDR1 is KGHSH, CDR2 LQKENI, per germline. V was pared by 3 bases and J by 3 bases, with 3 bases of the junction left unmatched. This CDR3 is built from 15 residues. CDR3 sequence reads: CASSPRTSGIYEQYF. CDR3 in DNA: TGTGCCAGCTCACCGAGGACTAGCGGGATCTACGAGCAGTACTTC.

DNA of the CDR3: TGCGCCAGCAGTATAGGACAGGGCTATGGCTACACCTTC. Protein product: CASSIGQGYGYTF. V and J are TRBV10-1 and TRBJ1-2, with TRBD1 matching 8 bases. Germline V gives CDR1 WNHNN, CDR2 SYGVQD (reference sequence). V shed 5 bases, J shed 4 bases, and the junction held 3 bases outside the gene matches. This CDR3 is 13 amino acids long.